This TCR beta chain was sequenced during a study of technical replicates of blood from several donors. With 3 bases removed from V and 6 bases from J, the gap between germline ends came to 12 bases. CDR1 is KGHSH, CDR2 LQKENI, per germline. This CDR3 contains 14 residues. The repertoire was sequenced with immunoSEQ multiplex PCR; TCRdb's copy has only in-frame clones and lacks some. This sample yields around 71,000 clones, of which roughly 92% are seen a single time; roughly 0.39% belongs to the top ten. The V gene is TRBV18, the J gene TRBJ1-3; no firm D call. The sequence was obtained from a human donor in good health. Sample: T cells isolated from PBMCs. DNA for the CDR3: TGTGCCAGCTCACCTGGTACTCTTGCAAACACCATATATTTT. Protein sequence: CASSPGTLANTIYF. Full variable domain (rest looked up from reference TRBV18 and TRBJ1-3): NAGVMQNPRHLVRRRGQEARLRCSPMKGHSHVYWYRQLPEEGLKFMVYLQKENIIDESGMPKERFSAEFPKEGPSILRIQQVVRGDSAAYFCASSPGTLANTIYFGEGSWLTVV.